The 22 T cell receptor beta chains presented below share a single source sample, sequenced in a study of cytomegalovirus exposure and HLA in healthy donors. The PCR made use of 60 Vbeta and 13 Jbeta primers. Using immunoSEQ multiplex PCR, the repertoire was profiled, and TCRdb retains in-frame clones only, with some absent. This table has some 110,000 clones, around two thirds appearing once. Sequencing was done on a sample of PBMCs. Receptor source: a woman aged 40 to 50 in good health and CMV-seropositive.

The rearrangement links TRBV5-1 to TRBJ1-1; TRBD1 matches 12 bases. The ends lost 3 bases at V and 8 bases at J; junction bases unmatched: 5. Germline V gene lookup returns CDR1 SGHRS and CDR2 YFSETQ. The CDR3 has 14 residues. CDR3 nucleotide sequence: TGCGCCAGCAGCTGGGGACAGGGGGCTCTGGAAGCTTTCTTT. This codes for CASSWGQGALEAFF.

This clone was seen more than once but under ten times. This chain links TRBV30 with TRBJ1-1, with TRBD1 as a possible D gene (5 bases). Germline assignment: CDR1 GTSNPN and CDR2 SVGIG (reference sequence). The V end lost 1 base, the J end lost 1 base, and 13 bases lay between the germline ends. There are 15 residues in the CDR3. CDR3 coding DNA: TGTGCCTGGAGTGGTCCCTCCACAGGGAACACTGAAGCTTTCTTT. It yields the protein CAWSGPSTGNTEAFF.

Here the CDR3 DNA reads TGTGCCAGTAGTCGACAGCCCTACGAGCAGTACTTC. Encoded protein: CASSRQPYEQYF. The chain couples TRBV19 to TRBJ2-7, with D perhaps TRBD1 (5 bases). CDR3 size: 12 residues. V was shortened by 5 bases and J by 2 bases, with 7 bases between the two germline ends. CDR1 and CDR2 from the germline V gene are LNHDA and SQIVND (reference sequence). Together with reference TRBV19 and TRBJ2-7, the CDR3 gives the full variable domain: DGGITQSPKYLFRKEGQNVTLSCEQNLNHDAMYWYRQDPGQGLRLIYYSQIVNDFQKGDIAEGYSVSREKKESFPLTVTSAQKNPTAFYLCASSRQPYEQYFGPGTRLTVT.

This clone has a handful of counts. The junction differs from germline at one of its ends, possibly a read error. The CDR3 here is CASSPWTRENEQFF. CDR3 sequence (DNA): TGTGCTAGCAGCCCGTGGACTAGGGAAAATGAGCAGTTCTTC. This chain uses TRBV7-7 with TRBJ2-1; 7 bases line up with TRBD2. CDR1 is SSHAT and CDR2 is FNYEAQ in the germline V gene (reference sequence). CDR3 length equals 14 residues.

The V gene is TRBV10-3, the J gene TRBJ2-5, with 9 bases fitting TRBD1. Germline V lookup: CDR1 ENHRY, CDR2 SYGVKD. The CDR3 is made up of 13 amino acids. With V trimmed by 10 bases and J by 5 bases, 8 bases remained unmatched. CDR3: CATTGQGGETQYF. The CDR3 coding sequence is TGTGCCACCACGGGACAGGGCGGCGAGACCCAGTACTTC.

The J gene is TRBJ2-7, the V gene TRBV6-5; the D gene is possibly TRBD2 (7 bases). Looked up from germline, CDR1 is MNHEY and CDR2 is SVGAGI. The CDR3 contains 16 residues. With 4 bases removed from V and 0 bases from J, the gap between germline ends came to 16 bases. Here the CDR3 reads CASSFLSGGSSYEQYF. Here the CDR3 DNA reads TGTGCCAGCAGTTTCCTTTCGGGGGGCAGCTCCTACGAGCAGTACTTC.

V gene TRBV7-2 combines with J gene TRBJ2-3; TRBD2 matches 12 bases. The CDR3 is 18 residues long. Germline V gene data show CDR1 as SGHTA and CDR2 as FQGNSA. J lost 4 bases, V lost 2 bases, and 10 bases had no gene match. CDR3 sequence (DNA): TGTGCCAGCAGCTTACTAGCGGGAGGGACCGGATCGTCAGATACGCAGTATTTT. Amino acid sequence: CASSLLAGGTGSSDTQYF.

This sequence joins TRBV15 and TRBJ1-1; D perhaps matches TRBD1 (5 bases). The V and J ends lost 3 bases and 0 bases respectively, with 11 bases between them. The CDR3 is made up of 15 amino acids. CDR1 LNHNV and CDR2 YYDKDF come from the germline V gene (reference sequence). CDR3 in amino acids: CATSRTEFMNTEAFF. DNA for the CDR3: TGTGCCACCAGCAGGACAGAATTCATGAACACTGAAGCTTTCTTT.

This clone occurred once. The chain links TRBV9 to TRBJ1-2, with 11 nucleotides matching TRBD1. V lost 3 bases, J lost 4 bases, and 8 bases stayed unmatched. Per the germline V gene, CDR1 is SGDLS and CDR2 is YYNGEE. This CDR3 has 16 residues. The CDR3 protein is CASSGPPGQGGYGYTF. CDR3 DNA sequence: TGTGCCAGCAGCGGACCCCCGGGACAGGGGGGCTATGGCTACACCTTC.

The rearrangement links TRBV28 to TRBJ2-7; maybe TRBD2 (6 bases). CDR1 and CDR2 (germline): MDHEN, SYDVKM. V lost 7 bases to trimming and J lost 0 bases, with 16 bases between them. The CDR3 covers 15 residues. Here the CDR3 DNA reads TGTGCCAGCACCCCGGCGGGATCGGGCTCCTACGAGCAGTACTTC. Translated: CASTPAGSGSYEQYF.

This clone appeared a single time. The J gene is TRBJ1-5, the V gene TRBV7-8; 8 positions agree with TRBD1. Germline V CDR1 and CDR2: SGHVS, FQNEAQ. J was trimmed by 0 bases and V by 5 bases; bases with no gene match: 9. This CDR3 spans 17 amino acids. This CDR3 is CASSPPGGQGSNQPQHF. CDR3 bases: TGTGCCAGCAGCCCCCCAGGCGGACAGGGTAGCAATCAGCCCCAGCATTTT.

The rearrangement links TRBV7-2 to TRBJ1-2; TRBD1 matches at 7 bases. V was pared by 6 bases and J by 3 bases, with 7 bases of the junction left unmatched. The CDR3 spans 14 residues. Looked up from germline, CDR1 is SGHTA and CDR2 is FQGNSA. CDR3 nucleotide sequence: TGTGCCAGCAGGTCCCCCGGGACAGACTATGGCTACACCTTC. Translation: CASRSPGTDYGYTF.

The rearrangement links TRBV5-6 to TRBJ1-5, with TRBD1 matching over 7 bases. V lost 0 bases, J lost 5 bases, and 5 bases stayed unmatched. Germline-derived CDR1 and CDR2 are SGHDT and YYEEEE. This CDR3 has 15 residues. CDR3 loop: CASSLGDSRYQPQHF. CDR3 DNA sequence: TGTGCCAGCAGCTTGGGGGACAGTCGTTATCAGCCCCAGCATTTT.

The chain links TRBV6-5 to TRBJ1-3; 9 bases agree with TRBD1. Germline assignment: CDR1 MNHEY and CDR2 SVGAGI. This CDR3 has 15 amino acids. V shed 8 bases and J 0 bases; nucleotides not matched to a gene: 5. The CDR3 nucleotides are TGTGCCAGCGGGACAGGGATTAACTCTGGAAACACCATATATTTT. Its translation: CASGTGINSGNTIYF.

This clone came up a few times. The CDR3 spells CASSPDGLAGGSIQYF. CDR3 nucleotides: TGTGCCAGCTCACCAGACGGACTAGCGGGAGGGAGCATTCAGTACTTC. The chain carries TRBV18 and TRBJ2-4, with 15 nucleotides matching TRBD2. Germline V gives CDR1 KGHSH, CDR2 LQKENI. Trimming at V came to 2 bases and at J to 9 bases, leaving 5 bases not matched to a gene. This CDR3 is built from 16 residues.

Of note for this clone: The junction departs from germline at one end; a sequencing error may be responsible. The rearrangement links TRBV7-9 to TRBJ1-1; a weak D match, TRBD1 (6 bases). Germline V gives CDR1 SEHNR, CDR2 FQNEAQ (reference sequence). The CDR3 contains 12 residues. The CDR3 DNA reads TGTTCCAGCAGCTTACTTCAGGGGGAAGCTTTCTTT. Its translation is CSSSLLQGEAFF.

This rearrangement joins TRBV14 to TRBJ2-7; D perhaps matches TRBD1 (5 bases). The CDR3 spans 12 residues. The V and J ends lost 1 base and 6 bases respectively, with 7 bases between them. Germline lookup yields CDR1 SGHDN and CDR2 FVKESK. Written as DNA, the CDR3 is TGTGCCAGCAGCCAAGCAGGGATCGAGCAGTACTTC. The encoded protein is CASSQAGIEQYF.

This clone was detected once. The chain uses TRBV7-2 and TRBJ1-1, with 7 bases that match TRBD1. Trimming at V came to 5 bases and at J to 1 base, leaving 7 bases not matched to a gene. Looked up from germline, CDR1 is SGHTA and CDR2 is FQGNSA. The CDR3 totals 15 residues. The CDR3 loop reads CASSPPTGRNTEAFF. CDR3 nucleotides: TGTGCCAGCAGCCCCCCGACAGGGAGGAACACTGAAGCTTTCTTT.

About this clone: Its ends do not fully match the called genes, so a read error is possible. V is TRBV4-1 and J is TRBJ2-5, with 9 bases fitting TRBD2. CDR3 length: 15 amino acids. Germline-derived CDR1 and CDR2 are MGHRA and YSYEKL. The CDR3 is CASRQNAGGKETQYF. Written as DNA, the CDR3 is TGCGCCAGCCGCCAGAACGCGGGAGGGAAAGAGACCCAGTACTTC.

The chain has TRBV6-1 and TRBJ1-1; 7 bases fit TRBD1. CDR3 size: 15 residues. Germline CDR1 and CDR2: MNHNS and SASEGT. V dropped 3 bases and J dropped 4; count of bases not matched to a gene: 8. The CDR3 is CASSEAATGSTEAFF. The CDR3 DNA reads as TGTGCCAGCAGTGAGGCCGCGACAGGGAGCACTGAAGCTTTCTTT.

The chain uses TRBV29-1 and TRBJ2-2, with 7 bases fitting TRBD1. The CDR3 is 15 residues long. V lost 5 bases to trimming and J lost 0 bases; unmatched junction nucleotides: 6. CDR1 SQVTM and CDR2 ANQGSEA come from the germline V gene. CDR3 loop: CSVRGPKANTGELFF. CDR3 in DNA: TGCAGCGTTAGGGGGCCCAAGGCGAACACCGGGGAGCTGTTTTTT.

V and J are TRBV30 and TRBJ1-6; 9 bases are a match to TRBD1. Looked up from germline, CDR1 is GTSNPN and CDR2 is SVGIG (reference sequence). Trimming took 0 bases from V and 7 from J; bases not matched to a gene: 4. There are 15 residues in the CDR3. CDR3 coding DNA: TGTGCCTGGAGTGTTGGGACAGGGCCAAATTCACCCCTCCACTTT. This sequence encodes CAWSVGTGPNSPLHF.